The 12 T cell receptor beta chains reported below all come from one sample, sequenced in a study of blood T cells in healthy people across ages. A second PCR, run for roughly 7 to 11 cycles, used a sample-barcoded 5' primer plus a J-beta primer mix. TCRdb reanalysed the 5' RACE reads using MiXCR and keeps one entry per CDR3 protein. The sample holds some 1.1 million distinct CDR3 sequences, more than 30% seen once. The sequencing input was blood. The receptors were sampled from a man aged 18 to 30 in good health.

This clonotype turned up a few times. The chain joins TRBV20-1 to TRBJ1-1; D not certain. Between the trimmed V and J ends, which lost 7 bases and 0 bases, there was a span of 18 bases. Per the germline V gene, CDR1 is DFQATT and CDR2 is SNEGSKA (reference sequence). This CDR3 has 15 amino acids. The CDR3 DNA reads TGCAGTGGGCTCTTTTTCGGTATGATGAACACTGAAGCTTTCTTT. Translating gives CSGLFFGMMNTEAFF.

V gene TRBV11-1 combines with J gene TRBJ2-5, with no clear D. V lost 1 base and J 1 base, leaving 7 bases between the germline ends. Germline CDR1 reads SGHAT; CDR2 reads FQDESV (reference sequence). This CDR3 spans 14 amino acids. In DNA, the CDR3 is TGTGCCAGCAGCTTAGTGGCTTTCCAAGAGACCCAGTACTTC. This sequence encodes CASSLVAFQETQYF.

The CDR3 bases are TGCGCCAGCAGCGCACAGGGGGCGGGACAGCCCCAGCATTTT. Translating it yields CASSAQGAGQPQHF. This chain uses TRBV4-1 with TRBJ1-5; 9 nucleotides align to TRBD1. Trimming removed 5 bases from V and 7 bases from J; junction bases left unmatched: 6. The V gene's germline CDR1 is MGHRA and CDR2 YSYEKL. The CDR3 is 14 residues long.

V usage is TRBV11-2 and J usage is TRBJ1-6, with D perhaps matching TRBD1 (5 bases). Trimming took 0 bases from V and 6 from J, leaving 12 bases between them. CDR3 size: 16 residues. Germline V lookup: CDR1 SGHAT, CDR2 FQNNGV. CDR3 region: CASSLDWGGINSPLHF. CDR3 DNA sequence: TGTGCCAGCAGCTTAGATTGGGGGGGAATTAATTCACCCCTCCACTTT.

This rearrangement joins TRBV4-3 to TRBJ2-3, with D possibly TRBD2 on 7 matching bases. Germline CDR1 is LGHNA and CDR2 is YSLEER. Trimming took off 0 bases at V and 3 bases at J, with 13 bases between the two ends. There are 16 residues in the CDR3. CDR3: CASSQDAGARTDTQYF. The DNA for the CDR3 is TGCGCCAGCAGCCAAGACGCGGGGGCTAGGACAGATACGCAGTATTTT.

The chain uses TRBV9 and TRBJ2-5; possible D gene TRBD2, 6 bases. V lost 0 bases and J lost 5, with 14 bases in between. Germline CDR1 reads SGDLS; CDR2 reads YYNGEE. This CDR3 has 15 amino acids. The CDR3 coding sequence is TGTGCCAGCAGCGTAGCGGGACTGTTAGAGGAGACCCAGTACTTC. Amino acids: CASSVAGLLEETQYF.

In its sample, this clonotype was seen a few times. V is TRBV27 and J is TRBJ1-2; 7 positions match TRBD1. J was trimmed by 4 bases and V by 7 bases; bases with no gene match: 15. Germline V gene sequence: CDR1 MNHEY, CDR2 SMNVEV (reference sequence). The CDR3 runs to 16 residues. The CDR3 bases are TGTGCCAGCACCCATTCATTTGACAGGGAGGGCTATGGCTACACCTTC. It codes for CASTHSFDREGYGYTF.

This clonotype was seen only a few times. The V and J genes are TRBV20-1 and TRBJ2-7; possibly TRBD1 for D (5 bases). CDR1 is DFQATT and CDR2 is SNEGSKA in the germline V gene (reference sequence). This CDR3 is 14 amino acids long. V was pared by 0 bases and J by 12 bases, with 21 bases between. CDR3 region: CSARDVSGNKNLYF. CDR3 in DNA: TGCAGTGCTAGAGATGTGTCAGGGAATAAGAACCTGTACTTC.

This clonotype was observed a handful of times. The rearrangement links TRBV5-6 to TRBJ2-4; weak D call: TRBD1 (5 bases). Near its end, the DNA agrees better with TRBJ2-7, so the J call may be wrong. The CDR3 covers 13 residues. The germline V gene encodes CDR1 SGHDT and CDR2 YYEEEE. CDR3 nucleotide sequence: TGTGCCAGCAGGCGTCCAGGGTCGGCCGAGCAGTACTTC. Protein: CASRRPGSAEQYF.

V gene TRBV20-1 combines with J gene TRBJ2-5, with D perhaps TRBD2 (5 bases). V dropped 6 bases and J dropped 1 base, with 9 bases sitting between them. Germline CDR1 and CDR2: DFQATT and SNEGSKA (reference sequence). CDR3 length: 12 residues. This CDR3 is CSAGEPQETQYF. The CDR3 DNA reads TGCAGTGCCGGGGAGCCCCAAGAGACCCAGTACTTC.

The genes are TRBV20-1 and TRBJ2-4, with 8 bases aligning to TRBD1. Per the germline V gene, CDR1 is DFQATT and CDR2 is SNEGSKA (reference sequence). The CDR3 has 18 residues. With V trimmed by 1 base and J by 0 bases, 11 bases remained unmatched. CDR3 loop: CSARVFRQGPLAKNIQYF. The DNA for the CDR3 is TGCAGTGCTAGAGTTTTTCGACAGGGGCCCTTAGCCAAAAACATTCAGTACTTC.

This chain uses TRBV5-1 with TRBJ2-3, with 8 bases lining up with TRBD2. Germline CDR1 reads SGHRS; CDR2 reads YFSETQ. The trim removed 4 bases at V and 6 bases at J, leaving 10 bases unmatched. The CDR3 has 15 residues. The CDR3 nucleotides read TGCGCCAGCAGCCTCAAGCGGGGGCCTCAGGATACGCAGTATTTT. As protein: CASSLKRGPQDTQYF.